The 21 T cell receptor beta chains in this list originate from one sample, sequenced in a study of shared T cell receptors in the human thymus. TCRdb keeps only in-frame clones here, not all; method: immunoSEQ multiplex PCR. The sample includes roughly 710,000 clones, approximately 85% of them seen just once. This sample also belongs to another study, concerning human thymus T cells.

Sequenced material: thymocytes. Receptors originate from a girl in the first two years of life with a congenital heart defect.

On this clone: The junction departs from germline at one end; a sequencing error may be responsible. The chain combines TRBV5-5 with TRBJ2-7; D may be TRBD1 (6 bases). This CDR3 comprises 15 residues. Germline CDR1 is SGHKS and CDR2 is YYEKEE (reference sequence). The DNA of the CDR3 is TGTGCCAGCAGCTTGGCAGGGGACGAGGAACGACACGCGGTCTTC. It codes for CASSLAGDEERHAVF.

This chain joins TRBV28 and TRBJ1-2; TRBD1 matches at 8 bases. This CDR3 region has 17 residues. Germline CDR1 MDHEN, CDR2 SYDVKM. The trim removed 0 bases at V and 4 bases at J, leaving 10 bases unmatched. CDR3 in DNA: TGTGCCAGCAGTTTATGGCGCCTGACAGGGGAGGTCTATGGCTACACCTTC. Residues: CASSLWRLTGEVYGYTF.

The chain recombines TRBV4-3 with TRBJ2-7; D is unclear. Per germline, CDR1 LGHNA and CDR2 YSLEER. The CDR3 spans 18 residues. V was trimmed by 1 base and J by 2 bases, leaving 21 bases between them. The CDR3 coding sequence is TGCGCCAGCAGCCAAGTTATTAGATCAAGGAAGGAGACCTACGAGCAGTACTTC. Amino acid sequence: CASSQVIRSRKETYEQYF.

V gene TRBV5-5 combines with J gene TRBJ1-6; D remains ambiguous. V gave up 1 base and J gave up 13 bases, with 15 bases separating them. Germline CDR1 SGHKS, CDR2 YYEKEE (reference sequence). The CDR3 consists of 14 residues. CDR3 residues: CASSLWSRGNPLHF. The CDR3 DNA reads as TGTGCCAGCAGCTTGTGGTCCCGGGGTAATCCCCTCCACTTT.

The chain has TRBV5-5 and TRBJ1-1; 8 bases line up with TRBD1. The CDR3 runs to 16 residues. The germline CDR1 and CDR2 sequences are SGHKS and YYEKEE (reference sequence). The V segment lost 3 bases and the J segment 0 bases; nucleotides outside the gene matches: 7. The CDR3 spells CASSCTGGRMNTEAFF. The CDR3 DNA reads TGTGCCAGCAGCTGTACAGGGGGACGGATGAACACTGAAGCTTTCTTT.

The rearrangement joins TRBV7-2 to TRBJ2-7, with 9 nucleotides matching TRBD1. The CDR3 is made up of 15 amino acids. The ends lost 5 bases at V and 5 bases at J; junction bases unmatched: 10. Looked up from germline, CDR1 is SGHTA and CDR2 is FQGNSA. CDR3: CASSKPGQGVNEQYF. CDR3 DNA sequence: TGTGCCAGCAGCAAACCGGGACAGGGTGTCAACGAGCAGTACTTC.

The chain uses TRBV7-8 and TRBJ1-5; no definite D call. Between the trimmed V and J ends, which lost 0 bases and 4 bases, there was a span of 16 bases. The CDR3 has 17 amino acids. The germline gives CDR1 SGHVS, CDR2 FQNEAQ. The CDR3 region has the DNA TGTGCCAGCAGCTTAGCAGGAGGGTGGGAAGAGAATCAGCCCCAGCATTTT. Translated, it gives CASSLAGGWEENQPQHF.

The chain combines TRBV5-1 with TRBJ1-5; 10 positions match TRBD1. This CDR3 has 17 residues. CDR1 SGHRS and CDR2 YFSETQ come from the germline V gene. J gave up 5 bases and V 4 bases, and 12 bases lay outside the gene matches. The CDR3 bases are TGCGCCAGCAGCCTACGTCCCGGGACAGGGGCCGATCAGCCCCAGCATTTT. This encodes CASSLRPGTGADQPQHF.

The CDR3 coding sequence is TGTGCTAGTGGTTTGGGACTGACAGGACTGAACACTGAAGCTTTCTTT. As protein: CASGLGLTGLNTEAFF. This chain uses TRBV12-5 with TRBJ1-1; tentative D call: TRBD1 (6 bases). The CDR3 length is 16 residues. Germline values: CDR1 LGHNT, CDR2 FRNRAP. V gave up 1 base and J gave up 0 bases, with 12 bases separating them.

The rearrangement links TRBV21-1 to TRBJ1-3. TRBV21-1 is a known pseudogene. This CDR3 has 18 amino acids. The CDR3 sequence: CASSKGGVQPNLGNTIYF. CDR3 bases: TGTGCCAGCAGCAAAGGGGGGGTACAGCCCAACCTTGGAAACACCATATATTTT.

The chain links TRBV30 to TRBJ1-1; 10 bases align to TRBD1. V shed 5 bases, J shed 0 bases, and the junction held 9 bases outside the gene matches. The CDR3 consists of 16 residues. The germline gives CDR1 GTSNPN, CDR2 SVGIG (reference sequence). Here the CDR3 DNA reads TGTGCCTGGTTCCCGAGGGACAGGGGCCTGAACACTGAAGCTTTCTTT. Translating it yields CAWFPRDRGLNTEAFF.

CDR3 sequence (DNA): TGCGCCAGCAGTCCACTTGGGCGAGGAGGGGGCAATGAAAAACTGTTTTTT. Its protein product is CASSPLGRGGGNEKLFF. The rearrangement joins TRBV23-1 to TRBJ1-4, with 7 bases matching TRBD1. TRBV23-1 counts as an open reading frame of uncertain function. This CDR3 has 17 amino acids. V was clipped by 4 bases and J by 5 bases; unmatched bases: 13.

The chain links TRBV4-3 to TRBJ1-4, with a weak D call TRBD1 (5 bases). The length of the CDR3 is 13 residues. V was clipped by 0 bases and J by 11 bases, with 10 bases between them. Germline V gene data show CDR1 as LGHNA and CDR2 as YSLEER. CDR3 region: CASSQEVGLKLFF. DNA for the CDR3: TGCGCCAGCAGCCAAGAGGTGGGGCTGAAACTGTTTTTT.

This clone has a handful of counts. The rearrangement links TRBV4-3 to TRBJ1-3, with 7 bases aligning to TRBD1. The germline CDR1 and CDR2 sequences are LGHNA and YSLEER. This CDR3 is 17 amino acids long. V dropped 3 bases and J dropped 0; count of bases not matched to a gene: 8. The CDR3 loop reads CASSQNGTASSGNTIYF. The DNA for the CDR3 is TGCGCCAGCAGCCAGAACGGGACAGCGAGCTCTGGAAACACCATATATTTT.

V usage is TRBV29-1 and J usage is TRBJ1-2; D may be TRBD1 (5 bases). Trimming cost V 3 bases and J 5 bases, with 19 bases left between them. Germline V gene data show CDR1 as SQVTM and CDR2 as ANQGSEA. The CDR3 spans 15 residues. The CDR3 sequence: CSVDESWNGGYGYTF. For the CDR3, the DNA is TGCAGCGTTGATGAGTCTTGGAACGGGGGGTATGGCTACACCTTC.

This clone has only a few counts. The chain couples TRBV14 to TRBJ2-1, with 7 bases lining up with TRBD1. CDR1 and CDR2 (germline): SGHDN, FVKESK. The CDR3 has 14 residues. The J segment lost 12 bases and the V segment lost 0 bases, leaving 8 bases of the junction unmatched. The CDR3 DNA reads TGTGCCAGCAGCCAAGATCTGGTACCAGGGGGGCAGTTCTTC. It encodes CASSQDLVPGGQFF.

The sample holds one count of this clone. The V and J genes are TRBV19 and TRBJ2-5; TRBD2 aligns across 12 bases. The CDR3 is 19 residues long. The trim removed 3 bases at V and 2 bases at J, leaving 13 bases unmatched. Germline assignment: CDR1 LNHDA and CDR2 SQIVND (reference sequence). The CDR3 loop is CASSIGLAGPHNLQETQYF. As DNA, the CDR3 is TGTGCCAGTAGTATCGGACTAGCGGGGCCCCACAATTTACAAGAGACCCAGTACTTC.

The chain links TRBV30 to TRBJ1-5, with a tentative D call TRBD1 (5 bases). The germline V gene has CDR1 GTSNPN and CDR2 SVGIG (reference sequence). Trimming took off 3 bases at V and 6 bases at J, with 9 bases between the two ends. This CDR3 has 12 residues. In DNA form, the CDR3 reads TGTGCCTGGAGCCGGGGGAGTCAGCCCCAGCATTTT. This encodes CAWSRGSQPQHF.

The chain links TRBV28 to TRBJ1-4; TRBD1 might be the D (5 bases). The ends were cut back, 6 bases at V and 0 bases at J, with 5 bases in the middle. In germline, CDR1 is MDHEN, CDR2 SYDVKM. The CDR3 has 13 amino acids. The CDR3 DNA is TGTGCCAGCAGACAGGCAACTAATGAAAAACTGTTTTTT. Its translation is CASRQATNEKLFF.

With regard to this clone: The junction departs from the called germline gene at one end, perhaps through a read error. Here the CDR3 reads CASSLASERPSF. The CDR3 coding sequence is TGTGCCAGCAGCTTAGCAAGCGAGAGGCCCAGCTTT. The chain is built from TRBV7-2 and TRBJ1-1; D is unresolved. The CDR3 length is 12 residues. The germline V gene has CDR1 SGHTA and CDR2 FQGNSA.

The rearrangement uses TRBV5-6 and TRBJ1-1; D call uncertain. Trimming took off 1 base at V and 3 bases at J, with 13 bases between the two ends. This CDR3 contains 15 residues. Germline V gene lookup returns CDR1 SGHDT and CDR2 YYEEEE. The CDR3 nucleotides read TGTGCCAGCAGCTTGAGTTCGGGGTCGGACACTGAAGCTTTCTTT. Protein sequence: CASSLSSGSDTEAFF.